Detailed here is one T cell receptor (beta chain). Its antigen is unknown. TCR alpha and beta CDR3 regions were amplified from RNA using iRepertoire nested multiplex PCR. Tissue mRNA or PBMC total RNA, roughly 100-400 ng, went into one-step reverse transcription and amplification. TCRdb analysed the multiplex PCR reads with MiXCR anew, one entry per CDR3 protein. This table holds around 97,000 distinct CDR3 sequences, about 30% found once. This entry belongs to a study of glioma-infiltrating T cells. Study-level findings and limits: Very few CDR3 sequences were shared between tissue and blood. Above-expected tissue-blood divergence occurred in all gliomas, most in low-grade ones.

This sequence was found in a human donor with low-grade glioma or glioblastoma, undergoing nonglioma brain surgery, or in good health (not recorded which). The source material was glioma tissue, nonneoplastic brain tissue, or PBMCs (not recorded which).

The CDR3 is CASSYGLAGGGTDTQYF. Here the CDR3 DNA reads TGTGCCAGCAGCTACGGACTAGCGGGGGGTGGCACAGATACGCAGTATTTT. This chain uses TRBV7-2 with TRBJ2-3; 14 positions agree with TRBD2. CDR1 and CDR2 from the germline V gene are SGHTA and FQGNSA. CDR3 length: 17 residues. The ends lost 4 bases at V and 1 base at J; junction bases unmatched: 4.